The following is a T cell receptor (beta chain) sequence with its context. How the authors handled the data: The authors estimated nucleated cell counts from reference gene primer amplification. Profiled with immunoSEQ multiplex PCR; TCRdb holds only in-frame clones, not every one. V, J and clone size derive from that table, while D and trimming were established from the DNA sequence. This repertoire shows about 250,000 clones, about nine tenths found once; its top ten account for about 16%. The CDR3 length is 13 residues. V was trimmed by 2 bases and J by 4 bases, leaving 6 bases between them. Per the germline V gene, CDR1 is ENHRY and CDR2 is SYGVKD. The age range of participants was 18 to 89 years, with residence in approximately 25 US areas. These data belong to a study of blood T cell repertoires in COVID-19. Whole-study context: The United States, Italy and Spain were the sources of the acute and convalescent COVID-19 samples.

The clonotype originates from a man aged 18 to 30 who had recovered from COVID-19. Sequencing used PBMCs or T cells enriched from blood (not recorded which). V and J are TRBV10-3 and TRBJ1-5, with a possible D match to TRBD1 (6 bases). The CDR3 sequence: CAISEDRNQPQHF. The CDR3 DNA is TGTGCCATCAGTGAGGACAGGAATCAGCCCCAGCATTTT.